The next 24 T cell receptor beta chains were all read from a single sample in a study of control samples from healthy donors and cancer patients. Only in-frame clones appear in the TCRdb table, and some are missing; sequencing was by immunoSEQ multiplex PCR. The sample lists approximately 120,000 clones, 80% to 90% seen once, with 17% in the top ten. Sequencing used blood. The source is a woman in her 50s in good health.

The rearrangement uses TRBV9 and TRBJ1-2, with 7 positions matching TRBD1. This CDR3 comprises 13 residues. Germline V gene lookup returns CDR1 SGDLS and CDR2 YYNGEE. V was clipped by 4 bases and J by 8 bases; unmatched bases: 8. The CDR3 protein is CASSPQGVSGYTF. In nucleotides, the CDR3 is TGTGCCAGCAGCCCTCAGGGGGTAAGCGGCTACACCTTC.

The CDR3 DNA reads as TGTGCCAGCAGCTTCGGAGGGCCGAACACCGGGGAGCTGTTTTTT. Amino acid sequence: CASSFGGPNTGELFF. The chain employs TRBV5-4 and TRBJ2-2, with D possibly being TRBD2 (6 bases). V lost 2 bases, J lost 0 bases, and 8 bases lay in between. The germline V gene encodes CDR1 SGHNT and CDR2 YYREEE (reference sequence). This CDR3 is 15 amino acids long.

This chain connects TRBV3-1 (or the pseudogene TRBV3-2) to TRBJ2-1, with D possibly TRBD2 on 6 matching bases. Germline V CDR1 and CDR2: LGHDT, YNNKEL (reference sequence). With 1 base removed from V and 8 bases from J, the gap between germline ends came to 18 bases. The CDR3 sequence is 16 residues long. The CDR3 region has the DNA TGTGCCAGCAGCCAAGCCCCGGGACTGCAGGGCCATGAGCAGTTCTTC. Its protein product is CASSQAPGLQGHEQFF.

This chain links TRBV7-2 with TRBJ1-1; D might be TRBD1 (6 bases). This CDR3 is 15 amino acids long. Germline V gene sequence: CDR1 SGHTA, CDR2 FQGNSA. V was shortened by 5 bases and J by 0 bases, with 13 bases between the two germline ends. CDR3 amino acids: CASSPQGAMNTEAFF. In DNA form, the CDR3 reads TGTGCCAGCAGCCCACAGGGAGCGATGAACACTGAAGCTTTCTTT.

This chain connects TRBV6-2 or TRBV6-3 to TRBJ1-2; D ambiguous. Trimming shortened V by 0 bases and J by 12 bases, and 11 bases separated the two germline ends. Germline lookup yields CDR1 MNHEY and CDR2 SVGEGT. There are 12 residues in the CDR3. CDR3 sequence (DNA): TGTGCCAGCAGTTACTCGACCCTGAACCACACCTTC. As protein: CASSYSTLNHTF.

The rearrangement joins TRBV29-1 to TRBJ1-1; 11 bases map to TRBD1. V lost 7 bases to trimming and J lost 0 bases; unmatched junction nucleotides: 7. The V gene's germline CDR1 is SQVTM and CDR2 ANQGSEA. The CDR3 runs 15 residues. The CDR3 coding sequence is TGCAGCGCAATGGGGGACAGGGGGGTGAACACTGAAGCTTTCTTT. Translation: CSAMGDRGVNTEAFF.

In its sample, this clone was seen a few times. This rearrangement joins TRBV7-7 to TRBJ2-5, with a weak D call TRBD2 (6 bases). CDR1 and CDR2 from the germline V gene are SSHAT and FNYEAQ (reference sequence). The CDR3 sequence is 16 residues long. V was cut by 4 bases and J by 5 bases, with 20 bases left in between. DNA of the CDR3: TGTGCCAGCAGCTGGGGTTCGGGGGAGGAGTTGGAGACCCAGTACTTC. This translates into CASSWGSGEELETQYF.

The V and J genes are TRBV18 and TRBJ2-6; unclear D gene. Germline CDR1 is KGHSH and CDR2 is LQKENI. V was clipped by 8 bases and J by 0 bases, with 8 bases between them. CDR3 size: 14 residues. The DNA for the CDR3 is TGTGCCAGCAGGGTAAGCTCTGGGGCCAACGTCCTGACTTTC. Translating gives CASRVSSGANVLTF.

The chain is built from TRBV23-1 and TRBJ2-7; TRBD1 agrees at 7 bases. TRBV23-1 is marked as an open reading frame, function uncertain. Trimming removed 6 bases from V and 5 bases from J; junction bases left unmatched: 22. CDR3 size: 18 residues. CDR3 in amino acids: CASSPLGADRVARHEQYV. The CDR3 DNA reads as TGCGCCAGCAGCCCTCTCGGGGCAGACAGGGTGGCCCGCCACGAGCAGTACGTC.

The CDR3 sequence: CAWSGIHDFAYEQYF. CDR3 in DNA: TGTGCCTGGAGTGGGATCCATGATTTCGCCTACGAGCAGTACTTC. V and J are TRBV30 and TRBJ2-7; D is unclear. V was trimmed by 1 base and J by 2 bases, leaving 15 bases between them. The germline V gene has CDR1 GTSNPN and CDR2 SVGIG (reference sequence). The CDR3 runs to 15 residues.

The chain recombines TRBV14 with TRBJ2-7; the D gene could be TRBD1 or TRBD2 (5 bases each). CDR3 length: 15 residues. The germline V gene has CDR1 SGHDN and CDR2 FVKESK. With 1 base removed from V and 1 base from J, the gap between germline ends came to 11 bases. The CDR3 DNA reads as TGTGCCAGCAGCCAAGGGGGGTATATTTCCTACGAGCAGTACGTC. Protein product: CASSQGGYISYEQYV.

CDR3 amino acids: CASSIVGTYAEQFF. As DNA, the CDR3 is TGTGCCAGTAGTATAGTTGGGACATACGCTGAGCAGTTCTTC. The chain links TRBV19 to TRBJ2-1; the D gene is possibly TRBD1 (6 bases). Trimming stripped 1 base from V and 9 bases from J, with 13 bases between. CDR1 and CDR2 (germline): LNHDA, SQIVND (reference sequence). The CDR3 is 14 residues long. The variable domain in full, with the rest retrieved from reference TRBV19 and TRBJ2-1, is DGGITQSPKYLFRKEGQNVTLSCEQNLNHDAMYWYRQDPGQGLRLIYYSQIVNDFQKGDIAEGYSVSREKKESFPLTVTSAQKNPTAFYLCASSIVGTYAEQFFGPGTRLTVL.

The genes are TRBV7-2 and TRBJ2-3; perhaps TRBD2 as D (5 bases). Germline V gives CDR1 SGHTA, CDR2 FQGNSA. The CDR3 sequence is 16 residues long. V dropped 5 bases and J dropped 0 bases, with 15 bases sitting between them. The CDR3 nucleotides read TGTGCCAGCAGCCAAACAAGGACTGCTAGCACAGATACGCAGTATTTT. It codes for CASSQTRTASTDTQYF.

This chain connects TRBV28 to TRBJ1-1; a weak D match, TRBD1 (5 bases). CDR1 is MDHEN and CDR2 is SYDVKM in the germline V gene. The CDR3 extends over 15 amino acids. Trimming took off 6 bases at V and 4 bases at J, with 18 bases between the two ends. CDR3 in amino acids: CASRPPGVKGTEAFF. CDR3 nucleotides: TGTGCCAGCAGGCCCCCGGGGGTCAAGGGCACTGAAGCTTTCTTT.

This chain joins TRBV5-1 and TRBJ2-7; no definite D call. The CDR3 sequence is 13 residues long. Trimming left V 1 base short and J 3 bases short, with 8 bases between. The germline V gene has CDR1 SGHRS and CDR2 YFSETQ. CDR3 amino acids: CASSLTADYEQYV. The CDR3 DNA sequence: TGCGCCAGCAGCTTGACGGCCGACTACGAGCAGTACGTC.

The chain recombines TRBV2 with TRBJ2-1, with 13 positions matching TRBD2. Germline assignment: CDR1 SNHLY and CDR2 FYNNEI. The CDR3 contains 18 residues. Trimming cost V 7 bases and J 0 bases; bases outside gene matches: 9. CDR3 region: CASNRLAGGTSSYNEQFF. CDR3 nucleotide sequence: TGTGCCAGCAACAGACTAGCGGGGGGTACCAGCTCCTACAATGAGCAGTTCTTC.

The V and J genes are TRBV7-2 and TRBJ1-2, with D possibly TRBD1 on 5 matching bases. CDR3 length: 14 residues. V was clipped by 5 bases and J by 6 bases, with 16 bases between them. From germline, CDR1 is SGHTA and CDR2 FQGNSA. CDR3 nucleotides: TGTGCCAGCAGCGAATTCAGGGAAAAGGATGGCTACACCTTC. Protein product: CASSEFREKDGYTF.

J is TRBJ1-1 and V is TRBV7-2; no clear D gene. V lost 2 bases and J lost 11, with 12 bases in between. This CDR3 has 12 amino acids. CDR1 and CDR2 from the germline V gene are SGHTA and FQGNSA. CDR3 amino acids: CASSLQVGDAFF. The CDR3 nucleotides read TGTGCCAGCAGCTTACAGGTTGGGGATGCTTTCTTT.

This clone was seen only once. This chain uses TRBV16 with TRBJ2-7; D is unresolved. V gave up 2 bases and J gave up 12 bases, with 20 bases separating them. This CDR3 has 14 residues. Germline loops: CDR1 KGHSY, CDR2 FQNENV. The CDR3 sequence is CASSQGDQALVPYF. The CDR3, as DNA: TGTGCCAGCAGCCAAGGCGACCAGGCGCTCGTACCGTACTTC.

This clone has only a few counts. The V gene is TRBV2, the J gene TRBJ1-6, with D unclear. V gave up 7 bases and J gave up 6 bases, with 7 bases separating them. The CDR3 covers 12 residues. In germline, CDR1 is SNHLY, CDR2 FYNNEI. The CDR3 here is CASIDGNSPLHF. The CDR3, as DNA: TGTGCCAGCATAGATGGTAATTCACCCCTCCACTTT.

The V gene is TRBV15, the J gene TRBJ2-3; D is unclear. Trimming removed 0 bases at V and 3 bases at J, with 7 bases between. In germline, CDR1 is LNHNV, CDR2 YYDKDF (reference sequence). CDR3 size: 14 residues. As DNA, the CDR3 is TGTGCCACCAGCAGAGAGGTGAGGACAGATACGCAGTATTTT. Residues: CATSREVRTDTQYF.

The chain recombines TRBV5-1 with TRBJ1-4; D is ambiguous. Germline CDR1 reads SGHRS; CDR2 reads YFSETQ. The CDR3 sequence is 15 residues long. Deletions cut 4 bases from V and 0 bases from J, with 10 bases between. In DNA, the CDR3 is TGCGCCAGCAGCGGTAACATTGCAACTAATGAAAAACTGTTTTTT. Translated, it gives CASSGNIATNEKLFF.

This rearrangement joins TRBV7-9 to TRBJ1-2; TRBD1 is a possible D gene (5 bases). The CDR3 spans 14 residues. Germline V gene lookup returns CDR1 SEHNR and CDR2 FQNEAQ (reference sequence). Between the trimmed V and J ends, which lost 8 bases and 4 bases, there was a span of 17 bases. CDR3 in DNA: TGTGCCAGCGAGACCAGGGCGCTCCCCTATGGCTACACCTTC. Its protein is CASETRALPYGYTF.

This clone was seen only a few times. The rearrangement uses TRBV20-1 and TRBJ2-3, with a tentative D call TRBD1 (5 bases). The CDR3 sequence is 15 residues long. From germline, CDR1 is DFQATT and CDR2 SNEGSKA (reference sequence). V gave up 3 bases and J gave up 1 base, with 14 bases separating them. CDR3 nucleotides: TGCAGTGCTAGTGAAGGGGTGACTCGCACAGATACGCAGTATTTT. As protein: CSASEGVTRTDTQYF.